The 4 T cell receptor beta chains listed next were all sequenced from one sample in a study of early T cells in non-severe SARS-CoV-2 infection. Using its own MiXCR run on the 5' RACE reads, TCRdb lists one record per CDR3 protein. Counted here are about 61,000 distinct CDR3 sequences, 9.5% to 15% occurring once; the ten biggest clones make up about 1%. The specimen comprised whole blood, sampled at baseline. The source of these receptors is an adult who was a healthcare worker with PCR-confirmed SARS-CoV-2 infection or an uninfected control (not recorded which). The donor label of this sample is uncertain.

This clonotype has only a few counts. The chain recombines TRBV6-1 with TRBJ2-1, with a weak D call TRBD1 (6 bases). This CDR3 is 15 amino acids long. Germline CDR1 reads MNHNS; CDR2 reads SASEGT. The V end lost 1 base, the J end lost 9 bases, and 16 bases lay between the germline ends. For the CDR3, the DNA is TGTGCCAGCAGTGAAGACAGGGTAAGGTTCGGTGAGCAGTTCTTC. Residues: CASSEDRVRFGEQFF.

This chain uses TRBV19 with TRBJ2-7; 7 bases fit TRBD2. With V trimmed by 5 bases and J by 2 bases, 3 bases remained unmatched. The CDR3 runs to 13 residues. Germline-derived CDR1 and CDR2 are LNHDA and SQIVND (reference sequence). CDR3 DNA sequence: TGTGCCAGTAGTCCACGGGGGGCCTACGAGCAGTACGTC. Translated, it gives CASSPRGAYEQYV.

This clonotype was seen only a few times. The V and J genes are TRBV20-1 and TRBJ2-5, with 8 positions matching TRBD2. V shed 5 bases, J shed 1 base, and the junction held 9 bases outside the gene matches. The CDR3 sequence is 15 residues long. Germline CDR1 is DFQATT and CDR2 is SNEGSKA (reference sequence). The CDR3 region is CSAGLSGGVQETQYF. The CDR3 DNA reads as TGCAGTGCTGGCTTGAGCGGGGGCGTCCAAGAGACCCAGTACTTC.

This clonotype was recorded a few times. The gene calls are TRBV24-1 and TRBJ2-7, with unresolved D. CDR1 KGHDR and CDR2 SFDVKD come from the germline V gene. The CDR3 totals 12 residues. V shed 5 bases and J shed 4 bases, with 8 bases lying between them. CDR3: CATSGTEYEQYV. Written as DNA, the CDR3 is TGTGCCACCAGTGGGACCGAATACGAGCAGTACGTC.